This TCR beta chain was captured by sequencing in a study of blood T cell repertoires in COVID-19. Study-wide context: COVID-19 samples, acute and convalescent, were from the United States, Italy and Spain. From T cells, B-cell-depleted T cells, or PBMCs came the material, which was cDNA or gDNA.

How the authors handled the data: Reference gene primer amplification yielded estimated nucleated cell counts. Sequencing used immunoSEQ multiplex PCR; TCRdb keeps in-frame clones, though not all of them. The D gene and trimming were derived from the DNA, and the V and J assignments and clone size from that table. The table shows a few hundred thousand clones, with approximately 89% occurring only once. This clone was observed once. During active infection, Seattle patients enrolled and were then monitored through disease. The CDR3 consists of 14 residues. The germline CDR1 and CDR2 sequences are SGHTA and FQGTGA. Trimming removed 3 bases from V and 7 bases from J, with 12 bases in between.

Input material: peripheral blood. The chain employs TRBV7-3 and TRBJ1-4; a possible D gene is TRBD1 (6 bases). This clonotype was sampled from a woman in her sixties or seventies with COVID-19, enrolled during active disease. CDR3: CASSFTGRSEKLFF. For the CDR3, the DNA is TGTGCCAGCAGCTTCACAGGGCGGAGTGAAAAACTGTTTTTT.